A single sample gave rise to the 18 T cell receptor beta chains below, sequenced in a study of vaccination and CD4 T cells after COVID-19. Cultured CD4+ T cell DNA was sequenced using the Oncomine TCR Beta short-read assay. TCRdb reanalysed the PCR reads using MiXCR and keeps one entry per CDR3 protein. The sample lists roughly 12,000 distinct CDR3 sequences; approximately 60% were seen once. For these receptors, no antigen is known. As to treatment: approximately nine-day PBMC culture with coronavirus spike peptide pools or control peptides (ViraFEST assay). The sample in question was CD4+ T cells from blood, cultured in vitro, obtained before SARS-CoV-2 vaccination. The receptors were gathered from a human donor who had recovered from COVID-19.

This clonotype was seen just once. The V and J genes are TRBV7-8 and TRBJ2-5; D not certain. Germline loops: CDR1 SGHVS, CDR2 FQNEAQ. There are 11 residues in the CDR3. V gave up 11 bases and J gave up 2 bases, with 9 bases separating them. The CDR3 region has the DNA TGTGCCGCCGCCGTACAAGAGACCCAGTACTTC. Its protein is CAAAVQETQYF.

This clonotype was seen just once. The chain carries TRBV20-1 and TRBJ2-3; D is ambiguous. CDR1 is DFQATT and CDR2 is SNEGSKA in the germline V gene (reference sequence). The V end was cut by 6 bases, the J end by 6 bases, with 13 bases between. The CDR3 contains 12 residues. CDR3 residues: CSAKAPQDTQYF. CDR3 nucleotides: TGCAGTGCGAAGGCCCCCCAGGATACGCAGTATTTT.

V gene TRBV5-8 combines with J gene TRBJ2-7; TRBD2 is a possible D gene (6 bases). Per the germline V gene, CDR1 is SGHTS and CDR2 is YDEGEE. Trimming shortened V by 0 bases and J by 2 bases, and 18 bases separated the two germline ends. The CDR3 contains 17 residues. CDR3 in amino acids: CASSLASAFGTAYEQYF. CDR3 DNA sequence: TGTGCCAGCAGCTTGGCATCTGCATTTGGGACTGCCTACGAGCAGTACTTC.

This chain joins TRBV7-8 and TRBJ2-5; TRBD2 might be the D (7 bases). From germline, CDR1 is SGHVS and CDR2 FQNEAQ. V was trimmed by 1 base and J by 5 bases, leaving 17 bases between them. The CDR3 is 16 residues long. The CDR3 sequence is CASSLEGGARLETQYF. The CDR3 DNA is TGTGCCAGCAGCTTAGAAGGGGGGGCGCGATTGGAGACCCAGTACTTC.

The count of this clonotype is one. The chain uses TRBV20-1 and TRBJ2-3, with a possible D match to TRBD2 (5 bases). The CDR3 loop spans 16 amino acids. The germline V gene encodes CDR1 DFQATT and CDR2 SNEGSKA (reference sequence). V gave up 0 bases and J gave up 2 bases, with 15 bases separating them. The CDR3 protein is CSARDWTAGDTDTQYF. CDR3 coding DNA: TGCAGTGCTAGAGATTGGACTGCTGGGGACACAGATACGCAGTATTTT.

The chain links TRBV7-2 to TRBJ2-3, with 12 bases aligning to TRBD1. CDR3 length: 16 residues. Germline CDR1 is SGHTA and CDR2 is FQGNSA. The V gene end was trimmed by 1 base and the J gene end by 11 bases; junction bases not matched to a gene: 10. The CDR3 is CASSLVGTGGLGKQYF. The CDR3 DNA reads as TGTGCCAGCAGCTTAGTAGGGACAGGGGGCCTCGGGAAGCAGTATTTT.

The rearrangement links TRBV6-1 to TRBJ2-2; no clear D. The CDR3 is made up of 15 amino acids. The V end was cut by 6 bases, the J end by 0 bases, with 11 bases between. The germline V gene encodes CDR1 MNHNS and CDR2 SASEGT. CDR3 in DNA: TGTGCCAGCAGCCCCCCCGGCGCGAACACCGGGGAGCTGTTTTTT. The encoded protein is CASSPPGANTGELFF.

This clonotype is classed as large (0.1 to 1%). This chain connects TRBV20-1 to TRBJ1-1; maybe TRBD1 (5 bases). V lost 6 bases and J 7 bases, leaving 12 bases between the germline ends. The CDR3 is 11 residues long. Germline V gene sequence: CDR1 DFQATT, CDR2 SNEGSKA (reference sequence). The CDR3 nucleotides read TGCAGTGCGACAATGACAGTTGAAGCTTTCTTT. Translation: CSATMTVEAFF.

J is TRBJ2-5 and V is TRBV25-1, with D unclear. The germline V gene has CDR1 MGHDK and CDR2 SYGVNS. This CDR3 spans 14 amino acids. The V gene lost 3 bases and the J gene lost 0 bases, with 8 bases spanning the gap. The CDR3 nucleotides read TGTGCCAGCAGTGAGTCCTTGTACCAAGAGACCCAGTACTTC. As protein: CASSESLYQETQYF.

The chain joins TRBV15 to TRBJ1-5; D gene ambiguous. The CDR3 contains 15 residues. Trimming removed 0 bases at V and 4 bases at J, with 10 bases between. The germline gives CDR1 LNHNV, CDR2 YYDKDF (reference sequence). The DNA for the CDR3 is TGTGCCACCAGCAGAGATGTAGGTTCTAATCAGCCCCAGCATTTT. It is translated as CATSRDVGSNQPQHF.

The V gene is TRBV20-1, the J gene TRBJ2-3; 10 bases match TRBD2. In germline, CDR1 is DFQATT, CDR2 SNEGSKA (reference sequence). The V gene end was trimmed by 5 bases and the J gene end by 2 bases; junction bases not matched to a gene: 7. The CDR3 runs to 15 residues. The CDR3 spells CSASRTSGNTDTQYF. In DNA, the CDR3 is TGCAGTGCTTCTCGGACTAGCGGAAACACAGATACGCAGTATTTT.

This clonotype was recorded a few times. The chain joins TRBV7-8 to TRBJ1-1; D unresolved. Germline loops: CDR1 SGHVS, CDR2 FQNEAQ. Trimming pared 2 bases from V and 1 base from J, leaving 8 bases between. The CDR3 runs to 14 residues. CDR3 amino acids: CASSLTAGNTEAFF. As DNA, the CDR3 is TGTGCCAGCAGCTTAACAGCCGGGAACACTGAAGCTTTCTTT.

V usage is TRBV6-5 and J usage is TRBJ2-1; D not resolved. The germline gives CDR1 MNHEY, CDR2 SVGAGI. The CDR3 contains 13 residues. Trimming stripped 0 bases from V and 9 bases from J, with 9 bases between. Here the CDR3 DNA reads TGTGCCAGCAGTTACTCTTTCAGTGGTGAGCAGTTCTTC. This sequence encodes CASSYSFSGEQFF.

The DNA of the CDR3 is TGTGCCAGCAGCTTAGACGGCAGGATGAACACTGAAGCTTTCTTT. Translating it yields CASSLDGRMNTEAFF. The chain recombines TRBV7-2 with TRBJ1-1; unclear D gene. This CDR3 contains 15 residues. Trimming took 1 base from V and 0 from J, leaving 9 bases between them. The germline gives CDR1 SGHTA, CDR2 FQGNSA.

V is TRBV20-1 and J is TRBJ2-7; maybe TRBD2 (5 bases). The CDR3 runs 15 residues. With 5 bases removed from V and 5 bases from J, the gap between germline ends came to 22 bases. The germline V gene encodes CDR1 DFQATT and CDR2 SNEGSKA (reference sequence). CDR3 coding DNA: TGCAGTGCTGTCAAAGCCGGGATGAGTAGAGACGAGCAGTACTTC. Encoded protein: CSAVKAGMSRDEQYF.

The CDR3 protein is CASSGTGLRQPQHF. The DNA of the CDR3 is TGTGCCAGCAGTGGAACAGGGTTGAGGCAGCCCCAGCATTTT. The genes are TRBV2 and TRBJ1-5, with D possibly matching TRBD1 (6 bases). Germline V gene lookup returns CDR1 SNHLY and CDR2 FYNNEI. V was pared by 4 bases and J by 7 bases, with 14 bases between. The CDR3 runs 14 residues.

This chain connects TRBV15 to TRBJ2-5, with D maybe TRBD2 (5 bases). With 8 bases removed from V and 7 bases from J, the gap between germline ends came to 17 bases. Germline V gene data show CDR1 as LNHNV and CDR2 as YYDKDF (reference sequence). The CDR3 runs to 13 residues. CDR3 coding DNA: TGTGCCACCGGACTCGGGCGGTCCCGGACCCAGTACTTC. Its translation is CATGLGRSRTQYF.

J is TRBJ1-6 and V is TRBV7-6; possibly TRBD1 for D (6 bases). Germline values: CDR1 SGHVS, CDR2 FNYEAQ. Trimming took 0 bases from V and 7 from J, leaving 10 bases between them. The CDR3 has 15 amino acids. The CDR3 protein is CASSLAGQRNSPLHF. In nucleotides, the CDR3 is TGTGCCAGCAGCTTAGCCGGACAGAGGAATTCACCCCTCCACTTT.